This T cell receptor (beta chain) was documented in a study of blood T cell repertoires in COVID-19. The repertoire was sequenced with immunoSEQ multiplex PCR; TCRdb's copy has only in-frame clones and lacks some. The sample yields approximately 100,000 clones, 91% seen once. The CDR3 totals 18 residues. CDR1 and CDR2 (germline): SEHNR, FQNEAQ (reference sequence). The ends lost 3 bases at V and 0 bases at J; junction bases unmatched: 8. This clone has just one count. The sequenced sample consisted of peripheral blood. This chain links TRBV7-9 with TRBJ1-4; TRBD1 aligns across 9 bases. The clonotype was recovered from a human donor in a cohort sampled during active COVID-19. The CDR3 reads CASSFGGGQGPTNEKLFF. Here the CDR3 DNA reads TGTGCCAGCAGCTTTGGTGGGGGACAGGGACCAACTAATGAAAAACTGTTTTTT.